The clone carrying this TCR beta chain came up many times. This CDR3 comprises 15 residues. The V gene end was trimmed by 2 bases and the J gene end by 3 bases; junction bases not matched to a gene: 6. CDR1 MNHEY and CDR2 SVGAGI come from the germline V gene. As every portion of the isolated RNA was reverse transcribed, the sequencing read expressed TCRB transcripts. Clones were sequenced by immunoSEQ multiplex PCR, and TCRdb holds only the in-frame ones, with some missing. The sample lists over 150,000 clones, about 8.1% occurring once. These data originate in a study of beta chain features in type 1 diabetes.

This sequence joins TRBV6-5 and TRBJ1-2; 7 nucleotides align to TRBD1. The clonotype comes from a man aged 18-30 years in good health. Sequences were obtained from central memory CD4+ T cells from blood. The CDR3, as DNA: TGTGCCAGCAGTTACAGGGGGCTGTATGACTATGGCTACACCTTC. The encoded protein is CASSYRGLYDYGYTF.